Each of the 20 T cell receptor beta chains below was sequenced from the same sample in a study of molecular identifiers for immune sequencing clone quantification. From the PCR reads, TCRdb called clonotypes with MiXCR, one entry per CDR3 protein. This table holds over 90,000 distinct CDR3 sequences, 30% to 35% found once. The sequencing sample was made of naive CD8+ T cells from blood, with Jurkat cell RNA spiked in. Subset described: FACS-sorted CD8+CD4-CCR7+CD45RA+ naive T cells. The receptors originated from a human donor in good health. Some libraries in this study had Jurkat cell RNA spiked in.

This chain joins TRBV6-2 or TRBV6-3 and TRBJ2-7; 9 bases match TRBD1. The V segment lost 6 bases and the J segment 3 bases; nucleotides outside the gene matches: 9. CDR3 size: 15 residues. CDR1 and CDR2 from the germline V gene are MNHEY and SVGEGT. The DNA for the CDR3 is TGTGCCAGCAGGGGACCGGGACAGGGTATCTACGAGCAGTACTTC. Its translation: CASRGPGQGIYEQYF.

This clonotype appeared a few times. The chain carries TRBV28 and TRBJ1-1, with TRBD1 as a possible D gene (5 bases). Germline V gene sequence: CDR1 MDHEN, CDR2 SYDVKM. V lost 8 bases, J lost 3 bases, and 13 bases lay in between. This CDR3 has 13 residues. The CDR3 coding sequence is TGTGCCAGCCGCTCAGGGTTGTACACTGAAGCTTTCTTT. Translated, it gives CASRSGLYTEAFF.

The table lists this clonotype with many counts. V usage is TRBV12-3 or TRBV12-4 and J usage is TRBJ1-4; D is unclear. Trimming left V 2 bases short and J 7 bases short, with 11 bases between. The CDR3 is made up of 14 amino acids. The chain's CDR3 is CASSLSERPEKLFF. CDR3 sequence (DNA): TGTGCCAGCAGTTTAAGCGAGAGGCCTGAAAAACTGTTTTTT.

This clonotype was detected only a few times. The chain links TRBV20-1 to TRBJ2-7; 8 nucleotides agree with TRBD1. CDR3 length: 15 residues. The V segment lost 0 bases and the J segment 4 bases; nucleotides outside the gene matches: 8. Germline CDR1 is DFQATT and CDR2 is SNEGSKA (reference sequence). CDR3 amino acids: CSARDLGRGLYEQYF. CDR3 in DNA: TGCAGTGCTAGAGATTTGGGCAGGGGGCTTTACGAGCAGTACTTC.

Of note for this clonotype: A read error may account for a junction end that differs from germline. The CDR3 DNA follows: TGTGCCAGCTCACTCTCAGGGGGTGAAGCTATCTTT. It encodes CASSLSGGEAIF. The rearrangement joins TRBV18 to TRBJ1-1, with TRBD1 matching 7 bases. The CDR3 length is 12 residues. Germline V gene sequence: CDR1 KGHSH, CDR2 LQKENI.

The V and J genes are TRBV4-3 and TRBJ2-3; D not certain. CDR3 length: 15 amino acids. Germline loops: CDR1 LGHNA, CDR2 YSLEER. V was trimmed by 4 bases and J by 2 bases, leaving 13 bases between them. The CDR3 DNA follows: TGCGCCAGCAGCCCCTGGGTCAGCATCACAGATACGCAGTATTTT. It codes for CASSPWVSITDTQYF.

This clonotype was observed a handful of times. This chain uses TRBV5-4 with TRBJ2-1, with a weak D call TRBD1 (5 bases). This CDR3 contains 15 residues. Trimming took 4 bases from V and 9 from J, leaving 20 bases between them. Germline assignment: CDR1 SGHNT and CDR2 YYREEE (reference sequence). This CDR3 is CASSADVQGLGEQFF. The CDR3 DNA follows: TGTGCCAGCAGCGCTGATGTGCAGGGTCTCGGTGAGCAGTTCTTC.

Comments on this clonotype: This may be a read error, as it is one base from a much larger clone. The rearrangement uses TRBV7-6 and TRBJ1-4; TRBD1 agrees at 9 bases. The CDR3 length is 16 residues. V shed 4 bases and J 7 bases; nucleotides not matched to a gene: 10. Germline V gene data show CDR1 as SGHVS and CDR2 as FNYEAQ. The CDR3 region has the DNA TGTGCCAGCAGCTCGTACCGGACAGGGGAGGGTGAAAAACTGTTTTTT. Residues: CASSSYRTGEGEKLFF.

The chain has TRBV6-1 and TRBJ2-5, with D possibly being TRBD2 (5 bases). There are 15 residues in the CDR3. Germline lookup yields CDR1 MNHNS and CDR2 SASEGT. V lost 8 bases, J lost 5 bases, and 21 bases lay in between. CDR3 sequence: CASPPGLVLPETQYF. CDR3 nucleotides: TGTGCCAGCCCGCCGGGATTAGTTCTTCCGGAGACCCAGTACTTC.

This clonotype was counted only a few times. Relative to the germline gene, one junction end is altered; a read error may explain this. The rearrangement joins TRBV6-2 or TRBV6-3 to TRBJ1-3; D might be TRBD1 (5 bases). The CDR3 totals 14 residues. CDR1 is MNHEY and CDR2 is SVGEGT in the germline V gene. CDR3: CASSSGASGSTIYF. DNA of the CDR3: TGTGCCAGCAGTTCCGGGGCGTCGGGAAGCACCATATATTTT.

This clonotype has a count of ten or more. The chain links TRBV28 to TRBJ2-3; TRBD2 matches at 9 bases. Germline CDR1 reads MDHEN; CDR2 reads SYDVKM. V lost 5 bases to trimming and J lost 6 bases; unmatched junction nucleotides: 9. This CDR3 has 15 residues. The CDR3 sequence is CASSPGLAWGDTQYF. The CDR3 region has the DNA TGTGCCAGCAGTCCGGGACTAGCATGGGGGGATACGCAGTATTTT.

Only a few counts were recorded for this clonotype. The chain has TRBV12-3 or TRBV12-4 and TRBJ2-4; D not resolved. Trimming shortened V by 10 bases and J by 5 bases, and 12 bases separated the two germline ends. The CDR3 sequence is 12 residues long. This CDR3 is CATGQFENIQYF. DNA for the CDR3: TGTGCCACTGGCCAGTTCGAAAACATTCAGTACTTC.

Ten or more counts support this clonotype. The chain employs TRBV5-1 and TRBJ1-1, with D tentatively TRBD1 (5 bases). The germline CDR1 and CDR2 sequences are SGHRS and YFSETQ. This CDR3 is built from 12 residues. Trimming stripped 5 bases from V and 2 bases from J, with 7 bases between. In DNA, the CDR3 is TGCGCCAGCAGACAGGTTAACACTGAAGCTTTCTTT. The encoded protein is CASRQVNTEAFF.

This rearrangement joins TRBV19 to TRBJ1-1; D remains ambiguous. V shed 4 bases and J shed 3 bases, with 3 bases lying between them. The V gene's germline CDR1 is LNHDA and CDR2 SQIVND (reference sequence). This CDR3 comprises 11 residues. This CDR3 is CASSTHTEAFF. In DNA, the CDR3 is TGTGCCAGTAGTACCCACACTGAAGCTTTCTTT.

The CDR3: CASSQGQMNTGELFF. The DNA for the CDR3 is TGTGCCAGCAGCCAGGGACAGATGAACACCGGGGAGCTGTTTTTT. This chain links TRBV13 with TRBJ2-2; the match to TRBD1 covers 7 bases. V trimming: 5 bases; J trimming: 1 base; junction bases outside the gene matches: 4. Germline values: CDR1 PRHDT, CDR2 FYEKMQ (reference sequence). There are 15 residues in the CDR3.

The V and J genes are TRBV6-2 or TRBV6-3 and TRBJ1-5; TRBD1 agrees at 8 bases. The CDR3 consists of 13 residues. The germline V gene has CDR1 MNHEY and CDR2 SVGEGT. The J segment lost 2 bases and the V segment lost 8 bases, leaving 2 bases of the junction unmatched. In DNA form, the CDR3 reads TGTGCCAGCGCGGACAGGGGCAATCAGCCCCAGCATTTT. This translates into CASADRGNQPQHF.

This clonotype was seen repeatedly, ten times or more. The chain recombines TRBV5-6 with TRBJ2-3; D gene unclear. This CDR3 region has 13 residues. Trimming removed 4 bases at V and 3 bases at J, with 9 bases between. The germline V gene encodes CDR1 SGHDT and CDR2 YYEEEE. CDR3 in DNA: TGTGCCAGCAGCCCGAGGCTAACAGATACGCAGTATTTT. Protein sequence: CASSPRLTDTQYF.

With regard to this clonotype: A read error is possible here, since a much larger clone lies one base away. The chain links TRBV9 to TRBJ2-5, with 8 bases aligning to TRBD1. Germline V CDR1 and CDR2: SGDLS, YYNGEE. The CDR3 contains 14 residues. CDR3 sequence: CASSVAGGGETQCF. CDR3 DNA: TGTGCCAGCAGCGTAGCAGGGGGCGGTGAGACCCAGTGCTTC.

This clonotype was seen a handful of times. The chain is built from TRBV28 and TRBJ1-4; D ambiguous. CDR1 and CDR2 from the germline V gene are MDHEN and SYDVKM. Trimming shortened V by 4 bases and J by 14 bases, and 20 bases separated the two germline ends. This CDR3 has 14 residues. CDR3 in amino acids: CASSSLVVGLGLFF. The CDR3 DNA reads as TGTGCCAGCAGTTCCCTCGTTGTCGGGTTGGGTCTGTTTTTT.

This clonotype was found many times. The chain uses TRBV28 and TRBJ2-2; 11 bases line up with TRBD1. CDR3 length: 15 residues. In germline, CDR1 is MDHEN, CDR2 SYDVKM. V shed 3 bases, J shed 6 bases, and the junction held 3 bases outside the gene matches. The CDR3 loop is CASSFRTGGSGELFF. CDR3 coding DNA: TGTGCCAGCAGTTTCCGGACAGGGGGCTCCGGGGAGCTGTTTTTT.